This T cell receptor beta chain was observed in a study of regulatory T cells in long-lasting Graves disease. A few counts support this clonotype. Arm-PCR of CDR3 regions with iRepertoire HTBI primers generated TCR beta libraries. TCRdb re-called the multiplex PCR reads through MiXCR, storing one row per CDR3 protein. In the table there are around 400,000 distinct CDR3 sequences, over 14% of which are singletons. Specified time point: newly diagnosed GD, antithyroid drugs for less than 3 months. There was RNA extracted from PBMCs, and the TCR library was made from it. Recruitment took place at an endocrinology department in Xi'an, China. The data also belong to a second study, concerning T cells in Graves' hyperthyroidism and ophthalmopathy. From that study: The model identified upcoming ophthalmopathy a median approximately six months ahead of onset.

This sequence originates from a woman in her thirties or forties with Graves disease. Sequencing used peripheral blood mononuclear cells (PBMCs), obtained at new diagnosis, from a patient treated with antithyroid drugs.

CDR3 protein: CSAMSSGRLEQYF. In nucleotides, the CDR3 is TGCAGTGCTATGTCTAGCGGGAGACTTGAGCAGTACTTC. The chain carries TRBV20-1 and TRBJ2-7; 10 bases line up with TRBD2. The CDR3 sequence is 13 residues long. V gave up 4 bases and J gave up 7 bases; unmatched junction bases: 7. Germline-derived CDR1 and CDR2 are DFQATT and SNEGSKA (reference sequence).